This T cell receptor (beta chain) was sequenced in a study of CD8 T cells in Susac syndrome. The germline V gene encodes CDR1 SGHDN and CDR2 FVKESK. The CDR3 covers 16 residues. Trimming removed 4 bases from V and 5 bases from J, with 20 bases in between. For this clonotype: Its antigen is not known.

Study-wide results and caveats: The study's TCR sequencing and HLA analysis covered a relatively small number of individuals, and the study acknowledged this.

Random hexamers were used to reverse transcribe about 0.5 to 1 ug of RNA. TCRdb reprocessed the immunoSEQ multiplex PCR reads with MiXCR, giving one entry per CDR3 protein. The sample carries around 270,000 distinct CDR3 sequences, 70% to 90% recorded once. The source is a human donor with multiple sclerosis. The sequencing input was CD8+ T cells from PBMCs. This sequence joins TRBV14 and TRBJ2-5; D perhaps matches TRBD2 (5 bases). This CDR3 is CASSLGPILAGETQYF. The CDR3 coding sequence is TGTGCCAGCAGCCTAGGTCCGATCCTAGCCGGGGAGACCCAGTACTTC. The full variable domain, rest sourced from reference TRBV14 and TRBJ2-5, is EAGVTQFPSHSVIEKGQTVTLRCDPISGHDNLYWYRRVMGKEIKFLLHFVKESKQDESGMPNNRFLAERTGGTYSTLKVQPAELEDSGVYFCASSLGPILAGETQYFGPGTRLLVL.